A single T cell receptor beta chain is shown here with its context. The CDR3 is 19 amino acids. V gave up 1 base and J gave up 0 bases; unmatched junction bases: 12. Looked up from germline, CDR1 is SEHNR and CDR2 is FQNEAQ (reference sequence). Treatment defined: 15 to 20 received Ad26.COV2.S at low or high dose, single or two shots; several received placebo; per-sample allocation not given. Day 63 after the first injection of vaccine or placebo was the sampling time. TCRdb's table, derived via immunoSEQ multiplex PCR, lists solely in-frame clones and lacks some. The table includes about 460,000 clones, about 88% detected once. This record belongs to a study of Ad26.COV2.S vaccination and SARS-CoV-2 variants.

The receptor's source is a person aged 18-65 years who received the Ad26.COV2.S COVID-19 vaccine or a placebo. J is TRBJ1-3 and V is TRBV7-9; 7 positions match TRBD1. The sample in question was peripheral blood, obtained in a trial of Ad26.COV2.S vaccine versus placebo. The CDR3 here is CASSLVVITGDPSGNTIYF. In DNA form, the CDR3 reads TGTGCCAGCAGCTTAGTCGTGATCACAGGGGACCCCTCTGGAAACACCATATATTTT.